Included here is one T cell receptor beta chain sequence, with context. Its antigen is unidentified. The repertoire was sequenced with immunoSEQ multiplex PCR; TCRdb's copy has only in-frame clones and lacks some. There are more than 2,000,000 clones in the sample; about 92% occur only once, and around 0.14% lies in the top ten. The data derive from a study of shared clonotypes between healthy human individuals. CDR1 and CDR2 (germline): LGHNA, YNFKEQ. V lost 0 bases and J 1 base, leaving 12 bases between the germline ends. The CDR3 is 17 amino acids. Study-wide points: Naive CD4 clonotype sharing across several donors was approximately 5%. Memory subsets generally showed smaller estimated richness than naive subsets did.

The material sequenced was naive CD4+ T cells sorted from blood. Subset reported: CD45RA+ positively selected. The gene calls are TRBV4-2 and TRBJ2-2, with a tentative D call TRBD2 (5 bases). The receptor's source is a man aged 18 to 30 in good health. CDR3 bases: TGTGCCAGCAGCCAAGATCCCGGGGTGGAGAACACCGGGGAGCTGTTTTTT. As protein: CASSQDPGVENTGELFF.